This T cell receptor beta chain was profiled in a study of T cells after yellow fever vaccination. This clonotype was recorded a few times. TCRdb reprocessed the 5' RACE reads via MiXCR and lists one record per CDR3 protein. This table holds tens of thousands of distinct CDR3 sequences, around 7.7% found once. Germline V gives CDR1 MNHEY, CDR2 SVGEGT. J was trimmed by 0 bases and V by 4 bases; bases with no gene match: 3. This CDR3 has 15 amino acids. The origin of this receptor is a man aged 18-30 years who received the YFV17D yellow fever vaccine. The source material was CD8+ T cells sorted from PBMCs, sampled around 10 days after the first yellow fever vaccination. The rearrangement uses TRBV6-2 or TRBV6-3 and TRBJ1-5, with 7 bases aligning to TRBD1. This CDR3 is CASSWDSSSNQPQHF. In DNA, the CDR3 is TGTGCCAGCAGTTGGGACAGTTCTAGCAATCAGCCCCAGCATTTT.